This T cell receptor (beta chain) was sequenced in a study of regulatory T cells in long-lasting Graves disease. In the study overall: Persistence in Graves' disease required over 5 years of antithyroid drugs plus positive TSH receptor antibodies. Findings of the study overall: Among samples with persistent disease, TRBV28, TRBJ1-2 and TRBJ2-5 were favored.

Time point of the sample: persistent/refractory GD, antithyroid drugs over 5 years with positive TRAb. With RNA extracted from PBMCs as input, the TCR library was made. Only a few counts were recorded for this clonotype. Its specificity is not known. V trimming: 5 bases; J trimming: 6 bases; junction bases outside the gene matches: 9. The CDR3 extends over 16 amino acids. Germline-derived CDR1 and CDR2 are SGHVS and FQNEAQ. The authors built TCR beta libraries using iRepertoire HTBI primers and Arm-PCR of CDR3 regions. TCRdb used MiXCR to reprocess the multiplex PCR reads, holding one entry per CDR3 protein. The sample lists fewer than 550,000 distinct CDR3 sequences, approximately 21% occurring once.

The chain links TRBV7-8 to TRBJ1-4, with 10 positions matching TRBD1. The origin of this receptor is a female donor with Graves disease. Specimen: peripheral blood mononuclear cells (PBMCs), collected when the disease was refractory, from a patient treated with antithyroid drugs. The CDR3 region has the DNA TGTGCCAGCAGCCAAAGGGGGACAGGGGTCGATGAAAAACTGTTTTTT. It codes for CASSQRGTGVDEKLFF.